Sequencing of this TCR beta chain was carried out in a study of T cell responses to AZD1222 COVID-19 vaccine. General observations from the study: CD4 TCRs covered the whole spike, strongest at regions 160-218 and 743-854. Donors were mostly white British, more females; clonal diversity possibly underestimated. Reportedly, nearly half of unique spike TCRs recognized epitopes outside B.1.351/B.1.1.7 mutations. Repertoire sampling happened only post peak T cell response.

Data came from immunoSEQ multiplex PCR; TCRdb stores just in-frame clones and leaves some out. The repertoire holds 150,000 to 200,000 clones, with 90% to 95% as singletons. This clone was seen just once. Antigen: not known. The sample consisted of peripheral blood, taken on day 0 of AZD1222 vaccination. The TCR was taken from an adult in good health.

The CDR3 DNA follows: TGCAGCGCTCCGGGACAGGGGGTCGGGGAGCTGTTTTTT. Protein product: CSAPGQGVGELFF. V is TRBV29-1 and J is TRBJ2-2; TRBD1 aligns across 11 bases. Germline trimming cut 7 bases from V and 7 bases from J; bases unmatched to any gene: 5. The CDR3 has 13 amino acids. Per the germline V gene, CDR1 is SQVTM and CDR2 is ANQGSEA.